This TCR beta chain comes out of a study of blood T cells in healthy people across ages. Alongside a J-beta primer mix, a sample-barcoded 5' primer served in a second PCR lasting about 7 to 11 cycles. Each CDR3 protein is one row after TCRdb ran MiXCR on the 5' RACE reads. The sample lists over a million distinct CDR3 sequences; around 27% were seen once. These data also formed part of another study, on T cells of mothers and their children. In that study: Sequencing got over 10 million TCR beta CDR3 reads from each mother and roughly 2.7 million from each child. Microchimeric T cell clones that persisted were not detected.

The TCR sequence derives from a girl aged 2-10 years in good health. Sequences were obtained from blood.

The CDR3 here is CASEPSTDTQYF. As DNA, the CDR3 is TGTGCCAGCGAACCTAGCACAGATACGCAGTATTTT. The chain has TRBV7-9 and TRBJ2-3; the D is unclear. CDR1 is SEHNR and CDR2 is FQNEAQ in the germline V gene (reference sequence). The CDR3 has 12 amino acids. The V end lost 8 bases, the J end lost 0 bases, and 6 bases lay between the germline ends.